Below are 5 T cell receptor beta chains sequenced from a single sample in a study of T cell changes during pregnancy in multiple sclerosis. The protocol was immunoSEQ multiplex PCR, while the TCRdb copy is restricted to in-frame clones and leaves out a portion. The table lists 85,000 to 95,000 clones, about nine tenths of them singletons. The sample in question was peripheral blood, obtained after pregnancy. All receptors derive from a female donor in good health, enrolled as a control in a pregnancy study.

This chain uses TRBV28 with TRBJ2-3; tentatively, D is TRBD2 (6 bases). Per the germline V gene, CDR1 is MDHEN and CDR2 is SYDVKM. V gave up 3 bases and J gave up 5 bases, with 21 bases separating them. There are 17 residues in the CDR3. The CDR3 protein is CASSFLGAGHPGDTQYF. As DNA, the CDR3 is TGTGCCAGCAGTTTCCTCGGGGCGGGGCACCCCGGAGATACGCAGTATTTT. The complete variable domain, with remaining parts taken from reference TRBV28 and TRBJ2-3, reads DVKVTQSSRYLVKRTGEKVFLECVQDMDHENMFWYRQDPGLGLRLIYFSYDVKMKEKGDIPEGYSVSREKKERFSLILESASTNQTSMYLCASSFLGAGHPGDTQYFGPGTRLTVL.

CDR3 in DNA: TGTGCCAGCAGCTTAAACCTACATTGGGGGAGGGATTCACCCCTCCACTTT. Translating gives CASSLNLHWGRDSPLHF. V gene TRBV5-8 combines with J gene TRBJ1-6; the D gene is possibly TRBD1 (5 bases). V lost 2 bases and J lost 8, with 20 bases in between. The CDR3 consists of 17 residues. The germline gives CDR1 SGHTS, CDR2 YDEGEE.

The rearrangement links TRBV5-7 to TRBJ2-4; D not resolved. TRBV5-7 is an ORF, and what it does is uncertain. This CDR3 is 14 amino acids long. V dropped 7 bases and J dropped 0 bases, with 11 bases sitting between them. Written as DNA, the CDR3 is TGTGCCAGCTTTTTGACTGAAGCCAAAAACATTCAGTACTTC. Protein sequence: CASFLTEAKNIQYF.

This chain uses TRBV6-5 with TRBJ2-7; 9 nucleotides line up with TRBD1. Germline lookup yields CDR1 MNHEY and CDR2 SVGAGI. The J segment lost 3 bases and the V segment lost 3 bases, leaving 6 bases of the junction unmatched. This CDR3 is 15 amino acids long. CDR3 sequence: CASSYGTGKRYEQYF. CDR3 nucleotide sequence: TGTGCCAGCAGTTATGGGACAGGGAAACGCTACGAGCAGTACTTC.

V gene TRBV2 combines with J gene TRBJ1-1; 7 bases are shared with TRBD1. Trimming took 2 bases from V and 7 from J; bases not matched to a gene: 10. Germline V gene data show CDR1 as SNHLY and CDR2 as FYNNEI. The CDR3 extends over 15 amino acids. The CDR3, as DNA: TGTGCCAGCAGTGAAAGGGGGCAAACAGGTTATGAAGCTTTCTTT. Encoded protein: CASSERGQTGYEAFF. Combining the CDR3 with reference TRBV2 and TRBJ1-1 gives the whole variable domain EPEVTQTPSHQVTQMGQEVILRCVPISNHLYFYWYRQILGQKVEFLVSFYNNEISEKSEIFDDQFSVERPDGSNFTLKIRSTKLEDSAMYFCASSERGQTGYEAFFGQGTRLTVV.